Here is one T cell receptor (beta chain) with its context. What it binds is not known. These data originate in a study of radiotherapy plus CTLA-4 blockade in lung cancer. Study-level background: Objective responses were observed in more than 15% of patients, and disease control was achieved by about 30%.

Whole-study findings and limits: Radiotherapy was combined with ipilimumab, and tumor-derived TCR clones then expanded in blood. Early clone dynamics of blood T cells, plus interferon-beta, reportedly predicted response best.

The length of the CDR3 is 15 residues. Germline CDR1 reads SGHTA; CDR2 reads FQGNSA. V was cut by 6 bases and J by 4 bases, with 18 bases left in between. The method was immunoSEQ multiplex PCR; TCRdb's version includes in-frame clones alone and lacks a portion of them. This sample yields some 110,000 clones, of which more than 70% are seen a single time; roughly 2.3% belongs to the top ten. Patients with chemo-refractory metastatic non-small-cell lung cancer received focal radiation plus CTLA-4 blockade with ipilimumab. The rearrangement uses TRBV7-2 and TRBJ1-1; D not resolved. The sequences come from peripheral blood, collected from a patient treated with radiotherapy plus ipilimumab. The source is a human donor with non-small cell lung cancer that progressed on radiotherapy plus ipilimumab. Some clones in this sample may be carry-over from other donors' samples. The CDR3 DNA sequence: TGTGCCAGCAGTTATTTCGTAGCACAGTCCACTGAAGCTTTCTTT. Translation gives CASSYFVAQSTEAFF.